This T cell receptor (beta chain) originates from a study of molecular identifiers for immune sequencing clone quantification. Findings and caveats of the study: It was shown that clones above 20 RNA copies held over 98% of effector molecules, but under 1% in naive cells. Sizes of highly expanded clones could be underestimated through identical TCRs sharing a barcode.

In regard to this clonotype: Antigen unknown. A junction end diverges from the germline sequence, so it may reflect a read error.

The CDR3 runs 15 residues. CDR1 and CDR2 from the germline V gene are LNHDA and SQIVND (reference sequence). Library preparation followed earlier protocols using designated TCR primers. TCRdb ran MiXCR on the PCR reads and lists one entry per CDR3 protein. The sample has about 68,000 distinct CDR3 sequences; roughly 20% are singletons. As CD8+CD4-CCR7+CD45RA+ cells, naive CD8 T cells were sorted. The sequence was obtained from a human donor in good health. Some libraries in this study had Jurkat cell RNA spiked in. The chain links TRBV19 to TRBJ2-1; D is possibly TRBD1 (5 bases). The sequencing sample was made of naive CD8+ T cells from blood, with Jurkat cell RNA spiked in. Subset here: FACS-sorted CD8+CD4-CCR7+CD45RA+ naive T cells. In DNA, the CDR3 is TGTGCGAGTAGGGGCGTGGGGCATTCCTACAATGAGCAGTTCTTC. Protein product: CASRGVGHSYNEQFF.